This TCR beta chain was retrieved from a study of T cell responses to AZD1222 COVID-19 vaccine. Study conclusions and caveats: Repertoires were obtained only post-peak T cell response. A mostly white British donor set with more females was recruited, and clonal diversity was possibly underestimated. Vaccine-associated CD4 TCRs ranged over spike, dominating at 160-218 and 743-854.

With respect to this clone: Its antigen is not identified.

Germline V CDR1 and CDR2: SEHNR, FQNEAQ (reference sequence). This CDR3 region has 12 residues. Deletions cut 5 bases from V and 1 base from J, with 5 bases between. TCRdb's table, derived via immunoSEQ multiplex PCR, lists solely in-frame clones and lacks some. The sample has approximately 180,000 clones; 85% to 90% are singletons. The source material was peripheral blood, sampled on day 0 of AZD1222 vaccination. This TCR came from an adult in good health. This chain uses TRBV7-9 with TRBJ1-1; D is ambiguous. CDR3 coding DNA: TGTGCCAGCAGCGTGAAGAACACTGAAGCTTTCTTT. Translating gives CASSVKNTEAFF. The full variable domain, its missing parts supplied by reference TRBV7-9 and TRBJ1-1, is DTGVSQNPRHKITKRGQNVTFRCDPISEHNRLYWYRQTLGQGPEFLTYFQNEAQLEKSRLLSDRFSAERPKGSFSTLEIQRTEQGDSAMYLCASSVKNTEAFFGQGTRLTVV.